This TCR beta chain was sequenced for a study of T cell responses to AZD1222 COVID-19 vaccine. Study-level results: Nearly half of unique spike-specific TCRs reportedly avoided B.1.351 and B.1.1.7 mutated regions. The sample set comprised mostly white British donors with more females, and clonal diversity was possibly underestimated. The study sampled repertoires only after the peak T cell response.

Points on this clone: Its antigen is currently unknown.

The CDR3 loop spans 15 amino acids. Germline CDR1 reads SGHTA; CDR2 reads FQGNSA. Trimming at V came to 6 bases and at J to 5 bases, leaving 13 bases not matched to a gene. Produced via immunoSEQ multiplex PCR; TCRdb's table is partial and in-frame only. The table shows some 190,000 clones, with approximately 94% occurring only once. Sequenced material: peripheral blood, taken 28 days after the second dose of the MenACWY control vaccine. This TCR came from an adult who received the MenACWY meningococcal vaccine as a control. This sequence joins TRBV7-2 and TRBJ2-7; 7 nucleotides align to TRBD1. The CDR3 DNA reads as TGTGCCAGCAGATACCCGGGACAGACTCTCAACGAGCAGTACTTC. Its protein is CASRYPGQTLNEQYF.